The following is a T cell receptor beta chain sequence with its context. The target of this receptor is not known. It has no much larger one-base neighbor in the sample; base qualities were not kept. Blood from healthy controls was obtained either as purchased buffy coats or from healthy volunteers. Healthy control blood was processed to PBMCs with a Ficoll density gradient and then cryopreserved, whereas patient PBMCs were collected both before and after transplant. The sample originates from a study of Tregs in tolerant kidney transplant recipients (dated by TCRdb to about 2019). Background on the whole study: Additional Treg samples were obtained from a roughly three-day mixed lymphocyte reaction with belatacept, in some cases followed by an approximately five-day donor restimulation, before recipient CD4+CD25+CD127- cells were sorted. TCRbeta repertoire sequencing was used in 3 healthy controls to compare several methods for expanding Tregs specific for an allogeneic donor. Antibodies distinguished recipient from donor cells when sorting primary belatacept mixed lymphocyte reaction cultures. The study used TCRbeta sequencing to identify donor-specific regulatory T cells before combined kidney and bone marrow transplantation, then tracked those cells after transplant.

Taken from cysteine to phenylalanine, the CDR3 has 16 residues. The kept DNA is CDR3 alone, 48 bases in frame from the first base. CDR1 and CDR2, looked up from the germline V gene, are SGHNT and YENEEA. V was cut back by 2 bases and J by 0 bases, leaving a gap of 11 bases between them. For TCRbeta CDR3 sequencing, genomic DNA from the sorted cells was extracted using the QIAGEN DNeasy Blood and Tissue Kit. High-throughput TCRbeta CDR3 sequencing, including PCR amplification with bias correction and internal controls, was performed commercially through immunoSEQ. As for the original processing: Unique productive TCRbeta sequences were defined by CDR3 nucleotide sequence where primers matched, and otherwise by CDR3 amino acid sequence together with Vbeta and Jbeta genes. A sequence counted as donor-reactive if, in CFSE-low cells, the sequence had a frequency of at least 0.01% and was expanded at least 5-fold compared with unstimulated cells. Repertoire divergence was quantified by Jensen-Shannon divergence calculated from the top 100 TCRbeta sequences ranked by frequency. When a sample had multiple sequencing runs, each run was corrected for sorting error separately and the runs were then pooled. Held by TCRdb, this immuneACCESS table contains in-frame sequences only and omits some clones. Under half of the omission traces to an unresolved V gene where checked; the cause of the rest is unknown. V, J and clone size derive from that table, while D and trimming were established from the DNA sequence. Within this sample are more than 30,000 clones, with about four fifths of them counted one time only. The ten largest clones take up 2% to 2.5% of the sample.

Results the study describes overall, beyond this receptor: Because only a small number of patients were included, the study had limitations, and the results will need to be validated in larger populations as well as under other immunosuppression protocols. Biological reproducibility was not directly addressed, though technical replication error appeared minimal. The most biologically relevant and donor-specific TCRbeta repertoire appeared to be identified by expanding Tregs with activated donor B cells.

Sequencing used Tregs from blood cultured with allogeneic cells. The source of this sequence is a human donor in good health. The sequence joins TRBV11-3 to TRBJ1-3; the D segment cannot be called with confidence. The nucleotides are TGTGCCAGCAGCTTACGAGTCCCCCTCTCTGGAAACACCATATATTTT. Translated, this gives CASSLRVPLSGNTIYF.